This T cell receptor beta chain was identified in a study of cytomegalovirus exposure and HLA in healthy donors. In the case of this clone: Its antigen is not identified.

Points from the study as a whole: It was reported that TCR beta sequences correctly inferred the HLA-A and HLA-B alleles for most subjects.

Germline-derived CDR1 and CDR2 are MNHEY and SMNVEV (reference sequence). V lost 4 bases, J lost 7 bases, and 17 bases stayed unmatched. The CDR3 runs 17 residues. The study ran its PCR with 60 Vbeta and 13 Jbeta primers. Original analysis: Approximately 86 million unique TCR beta chains, some 9.9 million shared, were counted in a later analysis. Profiled with immunoSEQ multiplex PCR; TCRdb holds only in-frame clones, not every one. V and J calls and clone size come straight from that table; D and trimming were deduced from the DNA. In the table there are some 100,000 clones, roughly 69% of which are singletons.

V and J are TRBV27 and TRBJ2-7; 9 bases are shared with TRBD1. Specimen: PBMCs. The receptor's source is a woman aged 65 to 85 in good health and CMV-seropositive. CDR3 coding DNA: TGTGCCAGCAGTTACTCCTTTCGGGACAGGGTATTTCGTGAGCAGTACTTC. This codes for CASSYSFRDRVFREQYF.